This T cell receptor (beta chain) stems from a study of blood T cell repertoires in COVID-19. Study-level information: Acute and convalescent COVID-19 samples came from the United States, Italy and Spain.

The CDR3 consists of 14 residues. The V gene lost 1 base and the J gene lost 10 bases, with 13 bases spanning the gap. Germline V gives CDR1 SEHNR, CDR2 FQNEAQ (reference sequence). Per the original data handling: Scientists estimated how many nucleated cells there were by amplifying reference gene primers. TCRdb's table, derived via immunoSEQ multiplex PCR, lists solely in-frame clones and lacks some. V, J and clone size are those of that table, while D and trimming were read from the DNA. The sample has 150,000 to 200,000 clones; around 90% are singletons. Participants, about 18 to 90 years old, spanned approximately 26 US areas.

The sequenced material came from PBMCs or T cells enriched from blood (not recorded which). The TCR comes from a woman aged 25 to 45 who had recovered from COVID-19. This chain connects TRBV7-9 to TRBJ1-4; D is undetermined. The chain's CDR3 is CASSLGEVLGKLFF. CDR3 in DNA: TGTGCCAGCAGCTTAGGAGAGGTCCTGGGAAAACTGTTTTTT. Filled out from reference TRBV7-9 and TRBJ1-4, the complete variable domain reads DTGVSQNPRHKITKRGQNVTFRCDPISEHNRLYWYRQTLGQGPEFLTYFQNEAQLEKSRLLSDRFSAERPKGSFSTLEIQRTEQGDSAMYLCASSLGEVLGKLFFGSGTQLSVL.